This T cell receptor (beta chain) was captured by sequencing in a study of shared clonotypes between healthy human individuals (TCRdb year 2020). Turning to the overall study: The cohort included three men and a couple of women between 18 and 49 years of age. For each donor, CD4 naive and CD4 memory were each run on three plates, CD8 naive on two plates, and CD8 memory on one plate. Libraries were prepared and TCR repertoires were sequenced by different laboratories using diverse techniques, in order to increase sequencing depth and limit assay-specific biases. Between about 0.94 and 8.9 billion PBMCs per donor were obtained by leukapheresis. To estimate repertoire size and how much clonotype sharing occurs between individuals, the study deeply sequenced the blood TCR repertoires of 4 to 6 healthy adults. Summary of the overall study and its limitations: Clonotypes shared by all four sorted-subset donors showed higher generation probabilities than non-shared clonotypes. Because the study included only a small number of donors, the genetic and exposure-history diversity represented was limited. Sampling was restricted to blood, and TCR repertoires in tissues likely differ from the TCR repertoires found in blood. Across a handful of donors, about 4.5% of naive CD4, around 3.3% of naive CD8, about 2.3% of memory CD4, and over 0.35% of memory CD8 clonotypes were shared. Incomplete sequencing was indicated by rarefaction of sorted-subset datasets, despite the large sequencing depth. Pairwise subsampling led to the expectation that sequencing depth would affect the degree of clonotype sharing among donors. Larger estimated clonotype richness was generally found for naive subsets than for memory subsets.

As to this clone: This clone's antigen is unknown. No much larger clone exists at a distance of one base, and base qualities are not known. Other nucleotide sequences in the sample specify the same CDR3.

Donors were healthy HIV-negative adults with no recently reported acute infections or vaccinations. All donors were Caucasian adults living in Nashville, Tennessee, USA. Magnetic negative selection was used to enrich CD4+ T cells, after which naive cells were positively selected on CD45RA and the negative fraction became the memory subset. Blood was obtained by leukapheresis, after which PBMCs were separated by Ficoll-Histopaque density gradient centrifugation and cryopreserved in liquid nitrogen vapor phase. Analytical flow cytometry was used to check the purity and quantity of every magnetically sorted T cell population. From each sorted fraction, genomic DNA was isolated and quantified by UV absorbance on a Nanodrop 2000c. The CDR3 spans 13 residues, from the cysteine through the phenylalanine. The DNA shown is the 39-base CDR3, in frame from base 1. CDR1 SGHNT and CDR2 YYREEE were looked up in the germline V gene (reference sequence). V is cut by 5 bases and J by 2 bases, and the space between the germline ends is 10 bases.

TCR CDR3 regions were amplified from genomic DNA by multiplex PCR using the deep immunoSEQ assay. Genomic DNA extracted from each cell subset was distributed evenly over all wells of several immunoSEQ 96-well plates, and each plate served as one replicate. For sorted subsets, each replicate PCR was loaded with 200 ng genomic DNA, equivalent to some 31,000 T cell genomes. Purified libraries were measured with a Qubit 3.0 fluorometer, size-checked on a Bioanalyzer 2100, and measured again with the KAPA Library Quantification kit. Each immunoSEQ 96-well plate was sequenced on its own single-read 150-cycle Illumina NextSeq 550 flow cell. On the study's bioinformatics: Because only junctional sequences without quality scores were contained in the immunoSEQ output, filtering matching that applied to full-length reads could not be performed. Sequences were annotated with PyIR, a Python wrapper for IgBLAST v1.9, using IMGT germline references to assign V/J genes and CDR3. Reads were filtered out if the reads had weak V/J assignments (E-value above 1e-6), no CDR3, stop codons, out-of-frame junctions, or ambiguous translated residues. A V3J clonotype was defined by an identical inferred V gene, J gene, and CDR3 amino acid sequence. To compute the percentage overlap between repertoires, the number of shared unique clonotypes was divided by the size of the smaller repertoire. Richness of each repertoire was evaluated using RTK rarefaction, the Chao1 estimator, and Recon v2.1 estimates of unobserved clonotypes. For all TCRbeta clonotypes obtained by the gDNA method from several donors, generation probabilities were computed with OLGA. The table was pulled from immuneACCESS by TCRdb, which kept in-frame rearrangements only. Such tables lose some clones; where checked, under half of the loss comes from unresolved V genes, and the rest has no known cause. That table furnishes V, J and clone size, whereas the DNA furnished D and trimming. Within this sample are some 2 million clones, with 85% to 95% of them counted one time only. The biggest ten clones account for 0.13% of the sample.

Recombination connected TRBV5-4 to TRBJ2-5; TRBD2 could be the D gene, as 7 bases match. The sample comprised naive CD4+ T cells sorted from blood. The cell subset or site label of this sample denotes: CD45RA+ positively selected. The receptor was derived from a young man in good health. The CDR3 region: CASRRGGQETQYF. The DNA is as follows: TGTGCCAGCAGGAGGGGGGGTCAAGAGACCCAGTACTTC.